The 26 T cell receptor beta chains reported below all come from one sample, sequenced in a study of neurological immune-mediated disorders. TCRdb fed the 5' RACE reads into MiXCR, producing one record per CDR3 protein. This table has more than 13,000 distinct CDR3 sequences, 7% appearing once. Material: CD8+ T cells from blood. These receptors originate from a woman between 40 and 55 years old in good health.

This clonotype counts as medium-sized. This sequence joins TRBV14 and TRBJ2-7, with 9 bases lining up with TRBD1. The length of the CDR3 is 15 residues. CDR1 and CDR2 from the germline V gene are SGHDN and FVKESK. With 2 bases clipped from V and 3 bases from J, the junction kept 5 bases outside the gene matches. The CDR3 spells CASSQPGQGGYEQYF. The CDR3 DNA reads TGTGCCAGCAGCCAACCGGGACAGGGTGGCTACGAGCAGTACTTC. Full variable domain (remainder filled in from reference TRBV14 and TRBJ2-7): EAGVTQFPSHSVIEKGQTVTLRCDPISGHDNLYWYRRVMGKEIKFLLHFVKESKQDESGMPNNRFLAERTGGTYSTLKVQPAELEDSGVYFCASSQPGQGGYEQYFGPGTRLTVT.

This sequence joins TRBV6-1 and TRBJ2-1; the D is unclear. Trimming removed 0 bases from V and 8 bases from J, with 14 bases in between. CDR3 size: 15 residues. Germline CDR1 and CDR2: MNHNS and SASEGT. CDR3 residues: CASSEASGPGHEQFF. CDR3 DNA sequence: TGTGCCAGCAGTGAAGCTTCCGGACCCGGCCATGAGCAGTTCTTC.

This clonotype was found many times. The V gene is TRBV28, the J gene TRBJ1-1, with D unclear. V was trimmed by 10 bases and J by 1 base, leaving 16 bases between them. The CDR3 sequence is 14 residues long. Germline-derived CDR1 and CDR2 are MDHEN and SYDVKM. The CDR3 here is CATTPKEGNTEAFF. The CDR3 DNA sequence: TGTGCCACCACCCCCAAGGAGGGGAACACTGAAGCTTTCTTT. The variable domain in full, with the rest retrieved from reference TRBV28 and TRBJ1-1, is DVKVTQSSRYLVKRTGEKVFLECVQDMDHENMFWYRQDPGLGLRLIYFSYDVKMKEKGDIPEGYSVSREKKERFSLILESASTNQTSMYLCATTPKEGNTEAFFGQGTRLTVV.

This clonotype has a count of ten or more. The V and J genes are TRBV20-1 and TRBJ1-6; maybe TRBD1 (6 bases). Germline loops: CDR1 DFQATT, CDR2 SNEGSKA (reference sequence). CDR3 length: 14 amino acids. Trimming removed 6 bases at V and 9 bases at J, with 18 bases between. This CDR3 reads CSAKGGGRGSPLHF. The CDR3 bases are TGCAGTGCAAAAGGCGGGGGGCGAGGTTCACCCCTCCACTTT.

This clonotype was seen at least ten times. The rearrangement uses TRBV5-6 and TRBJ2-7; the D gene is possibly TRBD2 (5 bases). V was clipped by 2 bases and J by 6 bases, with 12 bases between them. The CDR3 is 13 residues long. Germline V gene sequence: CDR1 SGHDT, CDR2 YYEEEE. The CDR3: CASSFTGSREQYF. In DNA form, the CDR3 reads TGTGCCAGCAGCTTTACGGGATCGCGCGAGCAGTACTTC.

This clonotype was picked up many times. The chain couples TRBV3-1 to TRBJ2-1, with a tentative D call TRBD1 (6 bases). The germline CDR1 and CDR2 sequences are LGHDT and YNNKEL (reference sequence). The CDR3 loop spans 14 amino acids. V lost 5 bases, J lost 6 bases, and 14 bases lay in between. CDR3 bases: TGTGCCAGCAGCAGGGACACCCATGTCAATGAGCAGTTCTTC. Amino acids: CASSRDTHVNEQFF.

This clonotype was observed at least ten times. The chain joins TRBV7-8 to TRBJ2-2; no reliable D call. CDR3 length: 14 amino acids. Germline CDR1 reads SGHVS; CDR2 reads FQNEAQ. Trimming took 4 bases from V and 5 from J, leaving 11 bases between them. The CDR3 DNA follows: TGTGCCAGCAGCTCCCTACACGGAACCGGGGAGCTGTTTTTT. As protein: CASSSLHGTGELFF.

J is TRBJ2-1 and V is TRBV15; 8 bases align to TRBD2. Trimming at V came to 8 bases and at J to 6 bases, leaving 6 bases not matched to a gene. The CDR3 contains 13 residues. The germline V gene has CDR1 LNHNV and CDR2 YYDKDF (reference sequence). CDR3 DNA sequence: TGTGCCACCGGTAGCGGGATGGGCAATGAGCAGTTCTTC. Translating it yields CATGSGMGNEQFF.

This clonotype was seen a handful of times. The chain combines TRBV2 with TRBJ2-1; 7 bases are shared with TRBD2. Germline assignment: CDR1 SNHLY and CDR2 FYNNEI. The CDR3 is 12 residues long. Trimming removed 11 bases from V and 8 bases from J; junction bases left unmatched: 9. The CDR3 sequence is CAALRAGDEQFF. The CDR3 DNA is TGTGCCGCCCTAAGGGCGGGGGATGAGCAGTTCTTC.

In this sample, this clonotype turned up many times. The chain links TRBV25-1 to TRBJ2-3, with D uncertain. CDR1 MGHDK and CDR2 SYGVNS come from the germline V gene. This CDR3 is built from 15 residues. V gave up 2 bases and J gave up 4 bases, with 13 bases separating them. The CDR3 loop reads CASSEVAVGADTQYF. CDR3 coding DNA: TGTGCCAGCAGTGAAGTAGCCGTTGGCGCAGATACGCAGTATTTT.

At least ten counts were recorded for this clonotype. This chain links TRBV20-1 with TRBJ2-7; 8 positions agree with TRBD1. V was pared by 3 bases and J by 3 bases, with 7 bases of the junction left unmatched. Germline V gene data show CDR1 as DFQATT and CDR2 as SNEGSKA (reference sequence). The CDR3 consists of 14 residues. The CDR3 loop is CSARTGASDYEQYF. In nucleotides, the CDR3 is TGCAGTGCTAGGACAGGGGCATCTGACTACGAGCAGTACTTC.

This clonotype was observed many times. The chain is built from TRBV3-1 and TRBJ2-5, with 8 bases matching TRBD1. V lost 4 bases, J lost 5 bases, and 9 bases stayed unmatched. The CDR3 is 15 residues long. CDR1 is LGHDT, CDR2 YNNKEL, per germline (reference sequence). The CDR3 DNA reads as TGTGCCAGCAGCCCGGGGGACAGGACGACCGAGACCCAGTACTTC. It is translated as CASSPGDRTTETQYF.

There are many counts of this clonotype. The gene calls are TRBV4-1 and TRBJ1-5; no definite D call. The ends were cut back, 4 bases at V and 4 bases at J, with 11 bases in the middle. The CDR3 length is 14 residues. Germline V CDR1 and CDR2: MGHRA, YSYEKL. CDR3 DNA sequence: TGCGCCAGCAGCCCGGACCAGGCAAATCAGCCCCAGCATTTT. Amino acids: CASSPDQANQPQHF.

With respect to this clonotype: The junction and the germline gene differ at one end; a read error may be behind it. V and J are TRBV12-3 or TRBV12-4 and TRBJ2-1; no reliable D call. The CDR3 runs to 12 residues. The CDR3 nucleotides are TGTGCCGGCAGTACCATGCACTATGAGCAGTTCTTC. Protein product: CAGSTMHYEQFF.

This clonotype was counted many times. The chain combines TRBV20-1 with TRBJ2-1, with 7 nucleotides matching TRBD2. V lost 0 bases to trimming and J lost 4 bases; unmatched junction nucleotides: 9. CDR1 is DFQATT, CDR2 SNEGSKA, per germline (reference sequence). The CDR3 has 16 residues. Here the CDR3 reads CSARDLAGAEYNEQFF. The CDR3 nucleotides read TGCAGTGCTAGAGATCTGGCGGGAGCGGAGTACAATGAGCAGTTCTTC.

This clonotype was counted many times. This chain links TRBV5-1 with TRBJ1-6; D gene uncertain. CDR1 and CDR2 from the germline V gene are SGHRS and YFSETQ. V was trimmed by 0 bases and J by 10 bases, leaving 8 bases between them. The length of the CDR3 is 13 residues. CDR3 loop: CASSLAEGSPLHF. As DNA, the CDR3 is TGCGCCAGCAGCTTGGCCGAGGGCTCACCCCTCCACTTT.

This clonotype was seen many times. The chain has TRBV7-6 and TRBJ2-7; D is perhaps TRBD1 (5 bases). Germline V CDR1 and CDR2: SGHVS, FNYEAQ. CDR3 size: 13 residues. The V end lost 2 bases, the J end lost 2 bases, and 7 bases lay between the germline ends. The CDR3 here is CASSLQGAYEQYF. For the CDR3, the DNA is TGTGCCAGCAGCTTACAGGGCGCCTACGAGCAGTACTTC.

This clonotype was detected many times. The CDR3 DNA sequence: TGTGCCAGCAGCCCGGGACAGGGGAAAAATGAAAAACTGTTTTTT. Translated: CASSPGQGKNEKLFF. This chain connects TRBV7-6 to TRBJ1-4; 10 nucleotides align to TRBD1. The CDR3 is made up of 15 amino acids. CDR1 is SGHVS and CDR2 is FNYEAQ in the germline V gene. Trimming at V came to 5 bases and at J to 5 bases, leaving 5 bases not matched to a gene.

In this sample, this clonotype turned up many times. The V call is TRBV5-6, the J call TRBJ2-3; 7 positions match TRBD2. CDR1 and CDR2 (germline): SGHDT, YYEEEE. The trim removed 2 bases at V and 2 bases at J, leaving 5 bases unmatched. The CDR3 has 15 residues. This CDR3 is CASSFWTSITDTQYF. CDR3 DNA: TGTGCCAGCAGCTTCTGGACTAGTATCACAGATACGCAGTATTTT.

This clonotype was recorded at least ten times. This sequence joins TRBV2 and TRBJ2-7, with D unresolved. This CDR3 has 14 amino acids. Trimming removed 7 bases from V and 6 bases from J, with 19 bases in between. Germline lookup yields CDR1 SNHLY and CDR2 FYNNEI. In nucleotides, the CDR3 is TGTGCCAGCATTGCGGCGGACGGCTTCAGCGAGCAGTACTTC. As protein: CASIAADGFSEQYF.

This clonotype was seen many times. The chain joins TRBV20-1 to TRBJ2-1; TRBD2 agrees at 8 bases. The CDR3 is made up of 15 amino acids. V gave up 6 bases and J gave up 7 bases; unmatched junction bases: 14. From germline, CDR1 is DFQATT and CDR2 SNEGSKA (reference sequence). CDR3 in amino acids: CSAPSGGRGGNEQFF. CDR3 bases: TGCAGTGCGCCATCGGGAGGGAGGGGGGGGAATGAGCAGTTCTTC.

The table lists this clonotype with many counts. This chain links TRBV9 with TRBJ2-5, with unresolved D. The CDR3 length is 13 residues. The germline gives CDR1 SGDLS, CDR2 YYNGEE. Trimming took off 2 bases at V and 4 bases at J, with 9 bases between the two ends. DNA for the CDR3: TGTGCCAGCAGCGTCGGAAGCCTAGAGACCCAGTACTTC. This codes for CASSVGSLETQYF.

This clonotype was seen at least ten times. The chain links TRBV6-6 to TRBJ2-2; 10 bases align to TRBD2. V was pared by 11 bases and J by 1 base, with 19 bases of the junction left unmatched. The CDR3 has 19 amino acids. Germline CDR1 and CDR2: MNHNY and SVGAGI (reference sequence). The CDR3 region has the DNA TGTGCCCGCTACGTGACTAGCGGGCCATATAGGATGAACACCGGGGAGCTGTTTTTT. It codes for CARYVTSGPYRMNTGELFF.

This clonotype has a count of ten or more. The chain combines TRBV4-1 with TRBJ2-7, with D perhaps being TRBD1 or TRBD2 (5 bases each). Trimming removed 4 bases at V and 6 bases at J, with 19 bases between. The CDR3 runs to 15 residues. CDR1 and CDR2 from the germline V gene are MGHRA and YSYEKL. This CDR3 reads CASSPRDRTSGEQYF. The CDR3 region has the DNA TGCGCCAGCAGCCCTCGGGACCGCACGTCGGGCGAGCAGTACTTC.

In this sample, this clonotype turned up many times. The CDR3 nucleotides read TGCGCCAGCAGCCAAGATAACGGGGGCGCGGGTTACGAGCAGTACTTC. Its translation is CASSQDNGGAGYEQYF. This chain links TRBV4-1 with TRBJ2-7; D assignment may be TRBD1 or TRBD2 (6 bases each). From germline, CDR1 is MGHRA and CDR2 YSYEKL. Trimming cost V 0 bases and J 4 bases, with 16 bases left between them. The CDR3 spans 16 residues.

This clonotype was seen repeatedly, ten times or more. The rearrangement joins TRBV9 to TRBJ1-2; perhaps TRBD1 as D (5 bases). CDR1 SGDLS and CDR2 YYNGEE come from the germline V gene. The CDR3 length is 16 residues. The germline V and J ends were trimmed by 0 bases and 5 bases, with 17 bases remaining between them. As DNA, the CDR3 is TGTGCCAGCAGCGTAGCTACGGAAGCTCCAGGGTATGGCTACACCTTC. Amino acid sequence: CASSVATEAPGYGYTF.